These 4 T cell receptor beta chains came from one sample sequenced in a study of blood T cell repertoires in COVID-19. Profiled with immunoSEQ multiplex PCR; TCRdb holds only in-frame clones, not every one. Of 250,000 to 350,000 clones in the sample, almost 90% were seen once. Input material: PBMCs or T cells enriched from blood (not recorded which). All receptors come from a woman between 18 and 30 years old with acute COVID-19.

The chain combines TRBV2 with TRBJ1-5; 7 bases agree with TRBD1. The CDR3 runs 15 residues. The germline V gene has CDR1 SNHLY and CDR2 FYNNEI. With 5 bases clipped from V and 1 base from J, the junction kept 5 bases outside the gene matches. This chain's CDR3 is CASSPRTGSNQPQHF. The CDR3 nucleotides are TGTGCCAGCAGTCCGCGGACAGGAAGCAATCAGCCCCAGCATTTT.

This clone has ten or more counts. CDR3 region: CASSLISAPGQPQHF. The CDR3 DNA sequence: TGTGCCAGCAGTTTAATTTCCGCTCCGGGGCAGCCCCAGCATTTT. V and J are TRBV27 and TRBJ1-5; D unresolved. Trimming removed 2 bases from V and 7 bases from J, with 15 bases in between. The CDR3 runs to 15 residues. Per germline, CDR1 MNHEY and CDR2 SMNVEV (reference sequence).

The V and J genes are TRBV6-5 and TRBJ1-1, with TRBD1 as a possible D gene (5 bases). The CDR3 runs to 13 residues. V shed 7 bases and J shed 0 bases, with 9 bases lying between them. From germline, CDR1 is MNHEY and CDR2 SVGAGI. CDR3: CASKDKMNTEAFF. As DNA, the CDR3 is TGTGCCAGCAAGGACAAGATGAACACTGAAGCTTTCTTT.

The gene calls are TRBV4-1 and TRBJ1-1; no firm D call. CDR1 is MGHRA and CDR2 is YSYEKL in the germline V gene. V was trimmed by 0 bases and J by 2 bases, leaving 10 bases between them. This CDR3 is 15 amino acids long. The CDR3 nucleotides read TGCGCCAGCAGCCAAGATGGGGAGGGAAACACTGAAGCTTTCTTT. Its protein is CASSQDGEGNTEAFF.